One T cell receptor (beta chain) is described in this entry. What it recognizes is unknown. These data originate in a study of shared clonotypes between healthy human individuals. About the study: Per donor, three plates held CD4 naive cells, three held CD4 memory, two held CD8 naive and one held CD8 memory. General study points: Researchers found naive subsets generally carried larger estimated richness than memory subsets.

Trimming stripped 0 bases from V and 11 bases from J, with 14 bases between. CDR3 length equals 13 residues. The germline V gene has CDR1 SGHAT and CDR2 FQNNGV. Deep level was the assay's run setting. The assay was immunoSEQ multiplex PCR, and TCRdb's table has in-frame clones only and misses some. The sample records roughly 2.2 million clones, approximately 93% being singletons. This clonotype was sampled from a man in his late teens or twenties in good health. Some clones in this sample may be carry-over from other donors' samples. This chain uses TRBV11-2 with TRBJ2-7; no reliable D call. Sequencing input: naive CD4+ T cells from PBMCs. This sample's subset: CD45RA+ positively selected. CDR3 residues: CASSLDLQGEEYF. The CDR3 coding sequence is TGTGCCAGCAGCTTAGATCTTCAAGGTGAGGAGTACTTC.